This TCR beta chain comes out of a study of T cell responses to AZD1222 COVID-19 vaccine. Measured with immunoSEQ multiplex PCR; TCRdb has only the in-frame clones, and not every one. The sample records fewer than 200,000 clones, around 90% being singletons. The germline V and J ends were trimmed by 1 base and 10 bases, with 14 bases remaining between them. The CDR3 contains 15 residues. CDR1 and CDR2 from the germline V gene are LNHNV and YYDKDF (reference sequence). The rearrangement uses TRBV15 and TRBJ1-6; D might be TRBD1 (6 bases). This material consisted of peripheral blood, taken 28 days after the second dose of the MenACWY control vaccine. The TCR comes from an adult who received the MenACWY meningococcal vaccine as a control. CDR3 coding DNA: TGTGCCACCAGCAGAGTTCGTACAGGGCACTCACCCCTCCACTTT. Translating it yields CATSRVRTGHSPLHF. Filled out from reference TRBV15 and TRBJ1-6, the complete variable domain reads DAMVIQNPRYQVTQFGKPVTLSCSQTLNHNVMYWYQQKSSQAPKLLFHYYDKDFNNEADTPDNFQSRRPNTSFCFLDIRSPGLGDTAMYLCATSRVRTGHSPLHFGNGTRLTVT.